The rows below give T cell receptor beta chains drawn from one sample of a study of blood T cell repertoires in COVID-19. The data were produced by immunoSEQ multiplex PCR, yet TCRdb's version contains in-frame clones alone and is incomplete. Here the sample spans some 300,000 clones, roughly nine tenths being singletons. The specimen sequenced was PBMCs or T cells enriched from blood (not recorded which). The receptors were sampled from a woman under 40 who had been exposed to COVID-19. The CDR3 runs from the conserved cysteine through the conserved F or W. Each record gives: CDR3 DNA, CDR3 protein, V gene, clone size, D gene, J gene. A D gene is named only where the DNA matches it firmly. Rows may omit the clone size; those that give it use once, few, many or a size class.

CDR3nt: TGCAGTGCTAGGGGCCCCGGAGCTTTCTTT
CDR3aa: CSARGPGAFF
v_gene: TRBV20-1
abundance: .
d_gene: .
j_gene: TRBJ1-1

CDR3nt: TGTGCCAGCAGCTTGAAGAGGGGGCGCATGAGCAATCAGCCCCAGCATTTT
CDR3aa: CASSLKRGRMSNQPQHF
v_gene: TRBV5-6
abundance: .
d_gene: TRBD1
j_gene: TRBJ1-5

CDR3nt: TGTGCCAGCAGTTTATCTCCCGGGAGGTATGCCAATGGCTACACCTTC
CDR3aa: CASSLSPGRYANGYTF
v_gene: TRBV27
abundance: .
d_gene: .
j_gene: TRBJ1-2

CDR3nt: TGTGCCAGCAGCCCACAATCCGGGACAGGGATCTACGAGCAGTACTTC
CDR3aa: CASSPQSGTGIYEQYF
v_gene: TRBV11-2
abundance: .
d_gene: TRBD1
j_gene: TRBJ2-7

CDR3nt: TGCGCCAGCAGCTTGGAAATGGGACAGGGGAACACTGAAGCTTTCTTT
CDR3aa: CASSLEMGQGNTEAFF
v_gene: TRBV5-1
abundance: .
d_gene: TRBD1
j_gene: TRBJ1-1

CDR3nt: TGTGCCAGCAGCCCCCCCGGGAGGCCCTACGAGCAGTACTTC
CDR3aa: CASSPPGRPYEQYF
v_gene: TRBV3-1/TRBV3-2
abundance: .
d_gene: TRBD2
j_gene: TRBJ2-7

CDR3nt: TGCGCCAGCAGTACAGGGGGCCCTGGCTACACCTTC
CDR3aa: CASSTGGPGYTF
v_gene: TRBV5-1
abundance: .
d_gene: TRBD1
j_gene: TRBJ1-2

CDR3nt: TGTGCCAGCAGCTTAGGTTGGGGTTTCGGGAATGGCCCAGATACGCAGTATTTT
CDR3aa: CASSLGWGFGNGPDTQYF
v_gene: TRBV7-6
abundance: .
d_gene: .
j_gene: TRBJ2-3

CDR3nt: TGTGCCAGCAGCCTAACGGACAGGACAAGGAAGAACACTGAAGCTTTCTTT
CDR3aa: CASSLTDRTRKNTEAFF
v_gene: TRBV9
abundance: .
d_gene: TRBD1
j_gene: TRBJ1-1

CDR3nt: TGTGCCAGCAGCTCCAGCGGCGAGTTTTCACCCCTCCACTTT
CDR3aa: CASSSSGEFSPLHF
v_gene: TRBV7-9
abundance: few
d_gene: .
j_gene: TRBJ1-6

CDR3nt: TGTGCCAGCAGCGTTGGACAGGGGGCGAACACTGAAGCTTTCTTT
CDR3aa: CASSVGQGANTEAFF
v_gene: TRBV9
abundance: .
d_gene: TRBD1
j_gene: TRBJ1-1

CDR3nt: TGTGCCAGCAGTTACTCGAGAGACAGGGGGGGGGAGACCCAGTACTTC
CDR3aa: CASSYSRDRGGETQYF
v_gene: TRBV6-5
abundance: .
d_gene: TRBD1
j_gene: TRBJ2-5

CDR3nt: TGTGCCAGCGCCGCCCGGGATTCCTACAATGAGCAGTTCTTC
CDR3aa: CASAARDSYNEQFF
v_gene: TRBV5-5
abundance: .
d_gene: .
j_gene: TRBJ2-1

CDR3nt: TGCGCCAGCAGGGGTGAGGGGGTTCAGATCTACAATGAGCAGTTCTTC
CDR3aa: CASRGEGVQIYNEQFF
v_gene: TRBV5-1
abundance: few
d_gene: .
j_gene: TRBJ2-1

CDR3nt: TGTGCCAGCAGGGAATCTAGCGGTTCCTACGAGCAGTACTTC
CDR3aa: CASRESSGSYEQYF
v_gene: TRBV3-1/TRBV3-2
abundance: .
d_gene: TRBD2
j_gene: TRBJ2-7

CDR3nt: TGTGCCGTAAGGGGTGGGCGGACTGAAGCTTTCTTT
CDR3aa: CAVRGGRTEAFF
v_gene: TRBV24-1
abundance: .
d_gene: .
j_gene: TRBJ1-1

CDR3nt: TGCAGCGCCGCAGGGGGCTGGGGGATGAACACTGAAGCTTTCTTT
CDR3aa: CSAAGGWGMNTEAFF
v_gene: TRBV29-1
abundance: .
d_gene: TRBD1
j_gene: TRBJ1-1

CDR3nt: TGTGCCAGCAGCTTAGATATGGGGCGTGAAGGGGCGCCCCAGCATTTT
CDR3aa: CASSLDMGREGAPQHF
v_gene: TRBV7-9
abundance: .
d_gene: .
j_gene: TRBJ1-5

CDR3nt: TGTGCCAGCAATTACCGGACAGGGGGCCTGTACTTC
CDR3aa: CASNYRTGGLYF
v_gene: TRBV2
abundance: once
d_gene: TRBD1
j_gene: TRBJ2-4

CDR3nt: TGTGCCATCAGTGAGTCGCGAGGGGGCGGTCAGCCCCAGCATTTT
CDR3aa: CAISESRGGGQPQHF
v_gene: TRBV10-3
abundance: .
d_gene: TRBD1
j_gene: TRBJ1-5

CDR3nt: TGTGCCAGCAGCTTGGGACCGGGAACGGGATGGAATGAGCAGTTCTTC
CDR3aa: CASSLGPGTGWNEQFF
v_gene: TRBV5-8
abundance: .
d_gene: .
j_gene: TRBJ2-1

CDR3nt: TGTGCCAGCAGCAAAAGTCGAGGCAGGGTGGGAAATCAGCCCCAGCATTTT
CDR3aa: CASSKSRGRVGNQPQHF
v_gene: TRBV21-1
abundance: .
d_gene: .
j_gene: TRBJ1-5

CDR3nt: TGTGCCAGCAGCCCCCCCGGGGGGGTTCGGGCTTTCTTT
CDR3aa: CASSPPGGVRAFF
v_gene: TRBV5-6
abundance: .
d_gene: .
j_gene: TRBJ1-1

CDR3nt: TGTGCCACCAGTGCGGAGTTTACCTATGGCTACACCTTC
CDR3aa: CATSAEFTYGYTF
v_gene: TRBV24-1
abundance: .
d_gene: .
j_gene: TRBJ1-2

CDR3nt: TGTGCCAGCAGCCAAGGGGGGGGGTCGACAGATACGCAGTATTTT
CDR3aa: CASSQGGGSTDTQYF
v_gene: TRBV4-2
abundance: .
d_gene: TRBD2
j_gene: TRBJ2-3

CDR3nt: TGTGCCAGCAACACGGGTCATTCGACCCCTACTAACTATGGCTACACCTTC
CDR3aa: CASNTGHSTPTNYGYTF
v_gene: TRBV21-1
abundance: .
d_gene: .
j_gene: TRBJ1-2

CDR3nt: TGTGCCAGCAGCTTACTCTCTTCTTCAGGGGGGCATGGCTACACCTTC
CDR3aa: CASSLLSSSGGHGYTF
v_gene: TRBV7-6
abundance: .
d_gene: TRBD1
j_gene: TRBJ1-2

CDR3nt: TGTGCCAGCAGCCAGACACCAGGGTCCTCCACTGAAGCTTTCTTT
CDR3aa: CASSQTPGSSTEAFF
v_gene: TRBV3-1/TRBV3-2
abundance: .
d_gene: .
j_gene: TRBJ1-1

CDR3nt: TGTGCCAGCAGCTTGGTCGGGGATGAGCAGTTCTTC
CDR3aa: CASSLVGDEQFF
v_gene: TRBV5-5
abundance: few
d_gene: .
j_gene: TRBJ2-1

CDR3nt: TGTGCCAGTAGCGTGACAGGCCTTAGCAATCAGCCCCAGCATTTT
CDR3aa: CASSVTGLSNQPQHF
v_gene: TRBV19
abundance: .
d_gene: .
j_gene: TRBJ1-5

CDR3nt: TGTGCCAGCACCTACAGGCAAGGGGTTTCCTACGAGCAGTACTTC
CDR3aa: CASTYRQGVSYEQYF
v_gene: TRBV6-5
abundance: .
d_gene: .
j_gene: TRBJ2-7

CDR3nt: TGCGCCAGCAGCCTCGATCAAGGAGCGAACACCGGGGAGCTGTTTTTT
CDR3aa: CASSLDQGANTGELFF
v_gene: TRBV4-3
abundance: .
d_gene: .
j_gene: TRBJ2-2

CDR3nt: TGTGCCAGCAGTCCTACAGGGGGCGAGATATACGAGCAGTACTTC
CDR3aa: CASSPTGGEIYEQYF
v_gene: TRBV6-5
abundance: .
d_gene: TRBD1
j_gene: TRBJ2-7

CDR3nt: TGTGCCAGCAGCCGTTTTCTTCAGGGACAGAAACTGAACTATGGCTACACCTTC
CDR3aa: CASSRFLQGQKLNYGYTF
v_gene: TRBV7-9
abundance: .
d_gene: TRBD1
j_gene: TRBJ1-2

CDR3nt: TGTGCCAGCAGCCTCAGAATGGGGGGGGCTTATGAAAAACTGTTTTTT
CDR3aa: CASSLRMGGAYEKLFF
v_gene: TRBV7-2
abundance: .
d_gene: .
j_gene: TRBJ1-4

CDR3nt: TGCGCCAGCAGCCAGGGACAGGGGTCAGGTCAGCCCCAGCATTTT
CDR3aa: CASSQGQGSGQPQHF
v_gene: TRBV4-1
abundance: .
d_gene: TRBD1
j_gene: TRBJ1-5

CDR3nt: TGTGCCTGGAGACACGGACAGGGGGCCTACGAGCAGTACTTC
CDR3aa: CAWRHGQGAYEQYF
v_gene: TRBV30
abundance: .
d_gene: TRBD1
j_gene: TRBJ2-7

CDR3nt: TGTGCCAGCAGTGACTCCACGCGAACGGGGAATTCACCCCTCCACTTT
CDR3aa: CASSDSTRTGNSPLHF
v_gene: TRBV6-4
abundance: few
d_gene: .
j_gene: TRBJ1-6

CDR3nt: TGTGCCAGCAGCGTGTCACAGGGTACAGGAAACACCATATATTTT
CDR3aa: CASSVSQGTGNTIYF
v_gene: TRBV9
abundance: .
d_gene: .
j_gene: TRBJ1-3

CDR3nt: TGTGCCAGCAGCCAACCGGGATATGGCTACACCTTC
CDR3aa: CASSQPGYGYTF
v_gene: TRBV3-1/TRBV3-2
abundance: .
d_gene: .
j_gene: TRBJ1-2

CDR3nt: TGTGCCAGTACCCCGGGACAGGGTTCCTACGAGCAGTACTTC
CDR3aa: CASTPGQGSYEQYF
v_gene: TRBV19
abundance: .
d_gene: TRBD1
j_gene: TRBJ2-7

CDR3nt: TGTGCCAGCAGCGCCTACGGAACAGGGGATAATTCACCCCTCCACTTT
CDR3aa: CASSAYGTGDNSPLHF
v_gene: TRBV9
abundance: .
d_gene: TRBD1
j_gene: TRBJ1-6

CDR3nt: TGTGCCAGCAGCTACCGGACAGGGTTTTATGGCTACACCTTC
CDR3aa: CASSYRTGFYGYTF
v_gene: TRBV7-9
abundance: .
d_gene: TRBD1
j_gene: TRBJ1-2

CDR3nt: TGTGCCAGCAGTGAACAGCGGAACACTGAAGCTTTCTTT
CDR3aa: CASSEQRNTEAFF
v_gene: TRBV2
abundance: .
d_gene: .
j_gene: TRBJ1-1

CDR3nt: TGTGCCAGCAGCTTAGGGACCGCGGGGGGGCTTGATGAGCAGTTCTTC
CDR3aa: CASSLGTAGGLDEQFF
v_gene: TRBV7-2
abundance: .
d_gene: TRBD2
j_gene: TRBJ2-1